One sample yielded the 2 T cell receptor beta chains listed below, sequenced in a study of shared clonotypes between healthy human individuals. Assay: immunoSEQ multiplex PCR; the TCRdb copy retains only in-frame clones and omits some. The sample holds 330,000 or so clones; around 79% are singletons and the top ten take more than 9%. The sequencing input was memory CD4+ T cells sorted from blood. The subset: CD45RA-negative fraction. The receptors were gathered from a man under 40 in good health.

The chain carries TRBV18 and TRBJ2-5; 8 bases match TRBD2. Trimming removed 6 bases from V and 1 base from J; junction bases left unmatched: 10. The germline CDR1 and CDR2 sequences are KGHSH and LQKENI. This CDR3 is 16 amino acids long. The CDR3 loop is CASSAVGGRLQETQYF. The CDR3 DNA sequence: TGTGCCAGCTCGGCCGTTGGCGGGAGGCTCCAAGAGACCCAGTACTTC. Complete variable domain (other parts from reference TRBV18 and TRBJ2-5): NAGVMQNPRHLVRRRGQEARLRCSPMKGHSHVYWYRQLPEEGLKFMVYLQKENIIDESGMPKERFSAEFPKEGPSILRIQQVVRGDSAAYFCASSAVGGRLQETQYFGPGTRLLVL.

The chain recombines TRBV18 with TRBJ1-3; 7 bases line up with TRBD1. V shed 2 bases, J shed 0 bases, and the junction held 4 bases outside the gene matches. Germline V gene data show CDR1 as KGHSH and CDR2 as LQKENI. The CDR3 is made up of 16 amino acids. CDR3 sequence: CASSPVGTDSGNTIYF. DNA of the CDR3: TGTGCCAGCTCACCAGTAGGGACAGACTCTGGAAACACCATATATTTT.